Described below is a single TCR beta chain sequence and its context. The antigen remains undetermined. The PCR contained 60 Vbeta and 13 Jbeta primers. Using immunoSEQ multiplex PCR, the repertoire was profiled, and TCRdb retains in-frame clones only, with some absent. The sample has roughly 200,000 clones. This sample stems from a study of cytomegalovirus exposure and HLA in healthy donors. Findings and limits, study-wide: Of the V segments, some could not be distinguished, including TRBV6-2 and TRBV6-3, and were excluded. A later analysis appeared to link common viral pathogens to several of the most significant clusters. Most observed TCR sequences were rare, whereas some public TCRs were detected in many donors.

This CDR3 spans 13 amino acids. Per the germline V gene, CDR1 is SGHRS and CDR2 is YFSETQ. Donors sampled were nominally healthy, though unrecorded immune exposures were likely. The sample consisted of PBMCs. The TCR was taken from a man aged 30-40 years in good health and CMV-seronegative. This chain uses TRBV5-1 with TRBJ1-1; D call uncertain. The CDR3 is CAGRVMMNTEAFF. The CDR3 DNA is TGCGCGGGGAGGGTCATGATGAACACTGAAGCTTTCTTT.